This T cell receptor beta chain was profiled in a study of vaccination effects on CD4 cells after COVID-19. Findings of the study overall: Clones from infection and from vaccination both contracted markedly late after vaccination. The authors studied few convalescent patients and collected no early post-infection timepoints.

The trim removed 3 bases at V and 3 bases at J, leaving 15 bases unmatched. The CDR3 has 19 amino acids. Germline V gene lookup returns CDR1 SGDLS and CDR2 YYNGEE. With the ViraFEST assay, the study expanded antigen-specific CD4+ T cells using viral peptide pools, then sequenced them. After roughly 10 days in culture, the CD4+ T cells were isolated. Vaccinated participants had no history of SARS-CoV-2 infection and tested negative for nucleocapsid antibodies. Half the medium was swapped for IL-2 medium on days 3 and 7. This clone was counted a few times. Its antigen remains unidentified. The method was immunoSEQ multiplex PCR; TCRdb's version includes in-frame clones alone and lacks a portion of them. The sample includes roughly 27,000 clones, under 75% seen only once; the top ten take 10% to 13%.

The sequence derives from a human donor who received a COVID-19 vaccine. The chain carries TRBV9 and TRBJ2-3; 11 nucleotides align to TRBD2. Sequences were derived from CD4+ T cells from PBMCs cultured with SARS-CoV-2 spike peptides, sampled before COVID-19 vaccination. Here the CDR3 reads CASSDPGLAVWLGTDTQYF. In DNA form, the CDR3 reads TGTGCCAGCAGCGATCCGGGACTAGCGGTATGGTTAGGGACAGATACGCAGTATTTT. The complete variable domain, with remaining parts taken from reference TRBV9 and TRBJ2-3, reads DSGVTQTPKHLITATGQRVTLRCSPRSGDLSVYWYQQSLDQGLQFLIQYYNGEERAKGNILERFSAQQFPDLHSELNLSSLELGDSALYFCASSDPGLAVWLGTDTQYFGPGTRLTVL.